The source of this T cell receptor beta chain is a study of graft-versus-host responses after intestinal transplantation. Study details: Grafts that recipients had were multivisceral, liver-intestinal, or isolated intestinal transplants. The study gave all recipients anti-thymocyte globulin induction, then tacrolimus and steroids for roughly 3 years. Study conclusions and caveats: In patients with graft-donor T cell macrochimerism, allograft graft-versus-host to host-versus-graft clonal ratios were high.

Measured with immunoSEQ multiplex PCR; TCRdb has only the in-frame clones, and not every one. This sample yields about 41,000 clones, of which roughly 96% are seen a single time; around 0.53% belongs to the top ten. The CDR3 extends over 17 amino acids. J lost 4 bases, V lost 4 bases, and 10 bases had no gene match. The V gene's germline CDR1 is MGHRA and CDR2 YSYEKL. This clone was detected once. Its cognate antigen is unknown. The receptor was derived from a human donor who was the organ donor for an intestinal transplant. The chain employs TRBV4-1 and TRBJ2-1; the match to TRBD2 covers 10 bases. The source was unstimulated CD8+ T cells sorted from spleen or lymph node cells, collected before transplant. For the CDR3, the DNA is TGCGCCAGCAGCCCCTATTTGGAGCGGGGGGGGTACAATGAGCAGTTCTTC. Its translation is CASSPYLERGGYNEQFF.